One sample yielded the 11 T cell receptor beta chains listed below, sequenced in a study of cytomegalovirus exposure and HLA in healthy donors. Profiled with immunoSEQ multiplex PCR; TCRdb holds only in-frame clones, not every one. This sample has approximately 59,000 clones, with roughly 93% found just once. Specimen: PBMCs. These TCRs come from a woman in her late teens or twenties in good health and CMV-seropositive.

The rearrangement joins TRBV19 to TRBJ1-5, with 7 bases lining up with TRBD1. The V gene end was trimmed by 3 bases and the J gene end by 0 bases; junction bases not matched to a gene: 5. Germline CDR1 is LNHDA and CDR2 is SQIVND (reference sequence). The CDR3 covers 16 residues. This CDR3 is CASSIGSGGSNQPQHF. CDR3 nucleotides: TGTGCCAGTAGTATTGGGTCAGGGGGTAGCAATCAGCCCCAGCATTTT.

The rearrangement uses TRBV7-8 and TRBJ2-5; 7 bases agree with TRBD1. The V gene end was trimmed by 2 bases and the J gene end by 5 bases; junction bases not matched to a gene: 8. The CDR3 is made up of 15 amino acids. Germline values: CDR1 SGHVS, CDR2 FQNEAQ. DNA of the CDR3: TGTGCCAGCAGCTTACAACTCGACAGGGCGGAGACCCAGTACTTC. Its translation: CASSLQLDRAETQYF.

The chain uses TRBV1 and TRBJ2-5; the table gives TRBD1 as D, unverified against the DNA. TRBV1 is shown as a pseudogene. The CDR3 covers 18 residues. The CDR3 reads CTSSQERGRGDSQETQYF. In DNA form, the CDR3 reads TGCACCAGCAGCCAAGAAAGGGGCAGGGGAGACTCCCAAGAGACCCAGTACTTC.

The chain links TRBV27 to TRBJ2-4; TRBD1 might be the D (6 bases). Germline CDR1 is MNHEY and CDR2 is SMNVEV (reference sequence). Trimming removed 1 base from V and 6 bases from J, with 10 bases in between. This CDR3 region has 14 residues. This CDR3 reads CASSLWVQGNIQYF. The CDR3 DNA is TGTGCCAGCAGTTTATGGGTACAGGGAAACATTCAGTACTTC.

The chain combines TRBV27 with TRBJ1-5; 10 bases are a match to TRBD1. Germline V gives CDR1 MNHEY, CDR2 SMNVEV (reference sequence). The CDR3 totals 14 residues. Germline trimming cut 6 bases from V and 6 bases from J; bases unmatched to any gene: 5. In DNA form, the CDR3 reads TGTGCCAGCAGCGGGACAGGGGTACTTCAGCCCCAGCATTTT. It encodes CASSGTGVLQPQHF.

The chain has TRBV18 and TRBJ2-7; 9 bases agree with TRBD1. This CDR3 region has 14 residues. After removal of 8 bases from V and 5 bases from J, the junction contained 10 bases not matched to a gene. CDR1 and CDR2 from the germline V gene are KGHSH and LQKENI. The CDR3 region has the DNA TGTGCCAGCACCCAATTTACAGGGGGCCACGAGCAGTACTTC. It specifies CASTQFTGGHEQYF.

The chain uses TRBV5-1 and TRBJ1-4; tentative D call: TRBD1 (5 bases). V was pared by 4 bases and J by 2 bases, with 9 bases between. Germline CDR1 reads SGHRS; CDR2 reads YFSETQ. The CDR3 has 14 amino acids. The CDR3 coding sequence is TGCGCCAGCAGCCGGGGGGACACTAATGAAAAACTGTTTTTT. Residues: CASSRGDTNEKLFF.

The CDR3 loop reads CASSQGDRAFTEAFF. CDR3 sequence (DNA): TGTGCCAGTAGTCAGGGGGACAGGGCGTTCACTGAAGCTTTCTTT. The chain has TRBV19 and TRBJ1-1; 9 bases align to TRBD1. The J segment lost 4 bases and the V segment lost 5 bases, leaving 8 bases of the junction unmatched. The CDR3 is 15 amino acids. Per germline, CDR1 LNHDA and CDR2 SQIVND (reference sequence).

This clone was seen a single time. This rearrangement joins TRBV5-1 to TRBJ2-7; TRBD2 matches at 7 bases. J gave up 3 bases and V 3 bases, and 9 bases lay outside the gene matches. The germline V gene has CDR1 SGHRS and CDR2 YFSETQ. The CDR3 extends over 15 amino acids. Written as DNA, the CDR3 is TGCGCCAGCAGCTCCTTGAGCGGGGTAGGCTACGAGCAGTACTTC. Translation gives CASSSLSGVGYEQYF.

This chain connects TRBV5-1 to TRBJ2-2; D is possibly TRBD2 (6 bases). This CDR3 region has 16 residues. Trimming took 4 bases from V and 0 from J, leaving 13 bases between them. Germline lookup yields CDR1 SGHRS and CDR2 YFSETQ. CDR3 in amino acids: CASSPFGGTNTGELFF. The CDR3 nucleotides read TGCGCCAGCAGCCCATTCGGGGGAACGAACACCGGGGAGCTGTTTTTT.

CDR3 DNA: TGTGCCAGTAGTACCGACAGGGGTTACGAGCAGTACTTC. It encodes CASSTDRGYEQYF. J is TRBJ2-7 and V is TRBV19, with 8 positions matching TRBD1. V lost 4 bases to trimming and J lost 4 bases; unmatched junction nucleotides: 3. The CDR3 is 13 amino acids. Germline V gives CDR1 LNHDA, CDR2 SQIVND (reference sequence).